Listed here are 3 T cell receptor beta chains from one sample, sequenced in a study of vaccination effects on CD4 cells after COVID-19. Here immunoSEQ multiplex PCR was the method, and the copy in TCRdb shows in-frame clones only, minus some. The data show fewer than 90,000 clones, around 70% seen once. Pools of viral peptides were used by the ViraFEST assay to expand antigen-specific CD4+ T cells ahead of sequencing. Culture proceeded for approximately 9 days, and CD4+ T cells were then isolated. The individual was infected with SARS-CoV-2 between March and December 2020, as confirmed by PCR. No antigen has been assigned to these receptors. The source was CD4+ T cells from PBMCs cultured with HIV peptides, collected before COVID-19 vaccination. Subset in this sample: HIV-1 Nef peptide pool negative control/reference culture. These receptors were collected from a human donor who had a prior SARS-CoV-2 infection.

In this sample, this clone turned up a few times. The V and J genes are TRBV19 and TRBJ1-6; D is unclear. From germline, CDR1 is LNHDA and CDR2 SQIVND (reference sequence). The CDR3 sequence is 13 residues long. V was clipped by 3 bases and J by 7 bases, with 7 bases between them. In DNA, the CDR3 is TGTGCCAGTAGTATTGAGGACAATTCACCCCTCCACTTT. Translating it yields CASSIEDNSPLHF.

The rearrangement links TRBV12-5 to TRBJ2-1; possibly TRBD1 for D (5 bases). The V gene lost 10 bases and the J gene lost 10 bases, with 26 bases spanning the gap. The CDR3 loop spans 15 amino acids. Germline assignment: CDR1 LGHNT and CDR2 FRNRAP. The CDR3 DNA reads as TGTGCTATAAGCCTCTGGGGCGGTAAGACTCGGGAGCAGTTCTTC. Encoded protein: CAISLWGGKTREQFF. The variable domain in full, completed from reference TRBV12-5 and TRBJ2-1, reads DARVTQTPRHKVTEMGQEVTMRCQPILGHNTVFWYRQTMMQGLELLAYFRNRAPLDDSGMPKDRFSAEMPDATLATLKIQPSEPRDSAVYFCAISLWGGKTREQFFGPGTRLTVL.

There are a few counts of this clone. The chain carries TRBV6-1 and TRBJ1-2; D might be TRBD1 (6 bases). Trimming cost V 3 bases and J 4 bases, with 12 bases left between them. The germline CDR1 and CDR2 sequences are MNHNS and SASEGT. CDR3 length equals 14 residues. The CDR3 sequence: CASSERTALYGYTF. CDR3 in DNA: TGTGCCAGCAGTGAGCGGACAGCTCTCTATGGCTACACCTTC.